The 3 T cell receptor beta chains reported below all come from one sample, sequenced in a study of molecular identifiers for immune sequencing clone quantification. TCRdb redid the calling of the PCR reads with MiXCR, one entry per CDR3 protein. The profile covers just over 35,000 distinct CDR3 sequences, with around a sixth appearing a single time and 6.7% taken by the ten largest. The sequenced sample consisted of naive CD8+ T cells from blood, with Jurkat cell RNA spiked in. Subset described: FACS-sorted CD8+CD4-CCR7+CD45RA+ naive T cells. The source is a human donor in good health. Some libraries in this study had Jurkat cell RNA spiked in.

This clonotype was seen at least ten times. The chain employs TRBV4-1 and TRBJ2-5; the D gene is possibly TRBD1 (6 bases). The CDR3 is 15 residues long. Germline lookup yields CDR1 MGHRA and CDR2 YSYEKL. V shed 0 bases and J shed 9 bases, with 17 bases lying between them. This CDR3 reads CASSQEKRQVEAQYF. The DNA for the CDR3 is TGCGCCAGCAGCCAAGAGAAGAGACAGGTCGAGGCCCAGTACTTC.

This clonotype is deemed medium-sized. CDR3 sequence (DNA): TGTGCCAGCAGTTTGTCTGAATCCTACGAGCAGTACTTC. Protein: CASSLSESYEQYF. The rearrangement joins TRBV27 to TRBJ2-7; D call uncertain. Germline V gene sequence: CDR1 MNHEY, CDR2 SMNVEV (reference sequence). With 3 bases removed from V and 1 base from J, the gap between germline ends came to 7 bases. This CDR3 is built from 13 residues.

This clonotype was detected many times. The chain recombines TRBV28 with TRBJ2-7, with D perhaps TRBD2 (5 bases). Trimming took off 4 bases at V and 3 bases at J, with 7 bases between the two ends. CDR1 and CDR2 from the germline V gene are MDHEN and SYDVKM. The CDR3 is 12 residues long. Here the CDR3 DNA reads TGTGCCAGCAGTTGGAGGATCTACGAGCAGTACTTC. This gives the protein CASSWRIYEQYF.